Listed below are T cell receptor beta chains from one sample, sequenced in a study of T-cell reconstitution after alpha-beta-depleted transplantation in children. TCRdb passed the PCR reads through MiXCR, listing each CDR3 protein once. This sample has approximately 350,000 distinct CDR3 sequences, with 10% found just once. The sequencing used PBMCs from the stem cell graft donor, collected from the stem cell graft. Every receptor here comes from a human donor who donated a stem cell graft to a child with acute lymphoblastic leukemia. CDR3s leave out the opening cysteine and the closing phenylalanine or tryptophan.

cdr3_length v_call cdr3_aa
13 TRBV5-6 ASSLAGHSNQPQH
12 TRBV7-2 ASSSQRLTDTQY
13 TRBV9 ASSRLGQATYEQY
15 TRBV4-1 ASSQMGEGAFTGELF
13 TRBV7-9 ASSLQDRAPYEQY
13 TRBV12-3/TRBV12-4 ASSQTPGQGYEQY
13 TRBV12-3/TRBV12-4 ASSSGQGILYEQY
11 TRBV4-1 ASRTQWEETQY
10 TRBV24-1 ATSVETGEQF
14 TRBV20-1 SAKGAGQGETDTQY
12 TRBV12-3/TRBV12-4 ASSPGWGGYEQY
13 TRBV5-1 ASSLGAGIQETQY
12 TRBV20-1 SAVAGVRQETQY
9 TRBV5-6 ASSTGSEQY
16 TRBV7-7 ASSFGLAGGTYQETQY
12 TRBV27 ASSLNGNTDTQY
14 TRBV20-1 SAPPPLAGDPGELF
12 TRBV15 ATSTETDTGELF
12 TRBV7-9 ASSLDRAYNEQF
11 TRBV12-3/TRBV12-4 ASSFARVDEQY
14 TRBV7-2 ASSLVGPLAKNIQY
13 TRBV30 AWSGGLADSYEQY
12 TRBV29-1 SVRGASGGNTIY
13 TRBV7-2 ASSTSGTAASPLH
8 TRBV28 AAGGDEQY
13 TRBV6-2/TRBV6-3 ASTRTVNSNQPQH
14 TRBV25-1 ASSEWWETSNQPQH
16 TRBV19 ASSPGTSGSGSYNEQF
13 TRBV7-2 ASSLAGGFFDEQY
13 TRBV20-1 SAHRLGQGSDEQF
15 TRBV24-1 ATSDYSPRLSTDTQY
12 TRBV15 ATGRGLNTGELF
13 TRBV4-3 ASSQDWNPNSPLH
12 TRBV5-1 ASSLGTVQEKLF
12 TRBV4-3 ASSPRPGSGELF